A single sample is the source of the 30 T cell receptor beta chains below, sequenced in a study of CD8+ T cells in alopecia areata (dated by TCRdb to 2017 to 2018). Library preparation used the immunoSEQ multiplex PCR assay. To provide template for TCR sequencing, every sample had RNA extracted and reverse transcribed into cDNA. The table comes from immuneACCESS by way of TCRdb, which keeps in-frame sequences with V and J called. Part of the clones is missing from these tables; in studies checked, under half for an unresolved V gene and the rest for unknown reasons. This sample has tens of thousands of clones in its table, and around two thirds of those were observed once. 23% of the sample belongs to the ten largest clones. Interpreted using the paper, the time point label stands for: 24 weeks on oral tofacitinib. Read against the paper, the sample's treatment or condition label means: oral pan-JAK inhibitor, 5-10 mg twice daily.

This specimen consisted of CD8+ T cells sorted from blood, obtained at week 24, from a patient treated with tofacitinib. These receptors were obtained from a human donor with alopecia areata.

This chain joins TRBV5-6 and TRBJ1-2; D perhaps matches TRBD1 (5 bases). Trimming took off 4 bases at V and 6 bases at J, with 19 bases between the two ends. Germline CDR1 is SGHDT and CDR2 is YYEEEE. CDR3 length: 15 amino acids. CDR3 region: CASSLGTARTNGYTF. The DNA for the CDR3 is TGTGCCAGCAGCCTAGGGACGGCAAGGACCAATGGCTACACCTTC. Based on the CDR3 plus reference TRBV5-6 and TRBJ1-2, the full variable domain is DAGVTQSPTHLIKTRGQQVTLRCSPKSGHDTVSWYQQALGQGPQFIFQYYEEEERQRGNFPDRFSGHQFPNYSSELNVNALLLGDSALYLCASSLGTARTNGYTFGSGTRLTVV.

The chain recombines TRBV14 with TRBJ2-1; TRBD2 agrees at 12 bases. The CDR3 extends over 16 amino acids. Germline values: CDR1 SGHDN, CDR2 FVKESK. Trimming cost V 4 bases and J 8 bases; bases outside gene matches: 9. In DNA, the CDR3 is TGTGCCAGCAGCCCCACTAGCGGGAGGACCAGGTATGAGCAGTTCTTC. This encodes CASSPTSGRTRYEQFF.

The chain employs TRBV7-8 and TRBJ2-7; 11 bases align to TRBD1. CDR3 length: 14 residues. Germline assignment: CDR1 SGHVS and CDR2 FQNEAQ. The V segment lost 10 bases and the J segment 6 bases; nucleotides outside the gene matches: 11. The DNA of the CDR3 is TGTGCCACGGATCGGGGACAGGGGGGCTTCGAGCAGTACTTC. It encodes CATDRGQGGFEQYF.

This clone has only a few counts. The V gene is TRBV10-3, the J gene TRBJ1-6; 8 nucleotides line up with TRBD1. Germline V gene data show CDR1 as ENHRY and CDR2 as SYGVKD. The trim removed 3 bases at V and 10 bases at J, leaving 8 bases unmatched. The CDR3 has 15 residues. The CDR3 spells CAISDLGQGRSPLHF. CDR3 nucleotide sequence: TGTGCCATCAGTGACCTAGGACAGGGTCGATCACCCCTCCACTTT.

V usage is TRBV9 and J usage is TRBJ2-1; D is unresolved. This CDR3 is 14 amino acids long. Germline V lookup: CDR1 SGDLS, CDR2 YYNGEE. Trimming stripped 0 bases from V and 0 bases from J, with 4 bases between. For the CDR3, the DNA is TGTGCCAGCAGCGTAGATGGCTCCTACAATGAGCAGTTCTTC. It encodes CASSVDGSYNEQFF.

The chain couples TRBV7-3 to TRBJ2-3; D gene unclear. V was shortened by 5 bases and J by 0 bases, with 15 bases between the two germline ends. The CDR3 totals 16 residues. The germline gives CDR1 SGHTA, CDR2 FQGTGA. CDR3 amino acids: CASSLFSLASTDTQYF. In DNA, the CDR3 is TGTGCCAGCAGCCTATTCTCTCTGGCCAGCACAGATACGCAGTATTTT.

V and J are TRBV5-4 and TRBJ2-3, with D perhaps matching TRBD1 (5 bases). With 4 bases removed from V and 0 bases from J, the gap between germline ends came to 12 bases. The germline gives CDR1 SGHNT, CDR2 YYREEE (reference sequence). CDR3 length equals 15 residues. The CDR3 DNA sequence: TGTGCCAGCAGCACCGGACACTTTAGCACAGATACGCAGTATTTT. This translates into CASSTGHFSTDTQYF.

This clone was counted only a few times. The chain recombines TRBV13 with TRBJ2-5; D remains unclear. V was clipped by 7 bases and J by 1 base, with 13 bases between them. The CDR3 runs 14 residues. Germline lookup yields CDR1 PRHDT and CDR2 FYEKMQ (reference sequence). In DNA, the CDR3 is TGTGCCAGCACCGCAACGGGCGTCCAAGAGACCCAGTACTTC. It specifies CASTATGVQETQYF.

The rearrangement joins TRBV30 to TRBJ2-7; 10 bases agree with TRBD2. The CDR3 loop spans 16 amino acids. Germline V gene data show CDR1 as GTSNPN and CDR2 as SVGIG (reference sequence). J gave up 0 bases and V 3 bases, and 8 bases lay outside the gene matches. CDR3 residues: CAWRETLAGVSYEQYF. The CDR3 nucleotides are TGTGCCTGGAGGGAAACCCTAGCGGGAGTCTCCTACGAGCAGTACTTC.

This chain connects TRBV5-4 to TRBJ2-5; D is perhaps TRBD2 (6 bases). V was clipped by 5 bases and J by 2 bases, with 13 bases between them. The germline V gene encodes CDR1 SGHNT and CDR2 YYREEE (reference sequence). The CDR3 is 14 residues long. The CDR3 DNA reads TGTGCCAGCAGGGACCCGCGGGGTCAAGAGACCCAGTACTTC. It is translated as CASRDPRGQETQYF.

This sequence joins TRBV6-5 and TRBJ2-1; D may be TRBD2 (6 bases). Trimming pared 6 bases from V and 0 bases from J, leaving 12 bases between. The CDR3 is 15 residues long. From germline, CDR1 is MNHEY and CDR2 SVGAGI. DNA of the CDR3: TGTGCCAGCAGGCTAGCGCGGAGCTCCTACAATGAGCAGTTCTTC. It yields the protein CASRLARSSYNEQFF.

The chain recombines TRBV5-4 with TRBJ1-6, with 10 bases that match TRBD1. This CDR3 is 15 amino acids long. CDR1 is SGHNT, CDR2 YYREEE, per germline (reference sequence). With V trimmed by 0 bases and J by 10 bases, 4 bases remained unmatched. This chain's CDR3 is CASSLEGTGESPLHF. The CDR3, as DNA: TGTGCCAGCAGCTTGGAGGGGACAGGGGAATCACCCCTCCACTTT.

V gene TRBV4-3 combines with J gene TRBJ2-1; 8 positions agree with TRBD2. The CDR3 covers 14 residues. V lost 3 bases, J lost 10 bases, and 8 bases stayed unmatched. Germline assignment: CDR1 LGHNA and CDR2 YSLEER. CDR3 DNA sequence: TGCGCCAGCAGCCACCTCCTAGCGGGTGGGGAGCAGTTCTTC. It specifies CASSHLLAGGEQFF.

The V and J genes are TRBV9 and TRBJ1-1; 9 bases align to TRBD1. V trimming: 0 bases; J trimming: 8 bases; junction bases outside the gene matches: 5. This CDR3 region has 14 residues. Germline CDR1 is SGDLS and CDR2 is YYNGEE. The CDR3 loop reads CASSVGTGALEAFF. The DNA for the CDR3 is TGTGCCAGCAGCGTAGGGACAGGGGCCCTCGAAGCTTTCTTT.

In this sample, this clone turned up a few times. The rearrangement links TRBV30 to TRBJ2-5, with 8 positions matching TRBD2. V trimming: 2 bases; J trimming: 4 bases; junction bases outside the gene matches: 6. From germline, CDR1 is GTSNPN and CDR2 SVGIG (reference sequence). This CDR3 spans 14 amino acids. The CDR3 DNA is TGTGCCTGGAGTAAGCGGGAGTGGAGAGAGACCCAGTACTTC. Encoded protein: CAWSKREWRETQYF.

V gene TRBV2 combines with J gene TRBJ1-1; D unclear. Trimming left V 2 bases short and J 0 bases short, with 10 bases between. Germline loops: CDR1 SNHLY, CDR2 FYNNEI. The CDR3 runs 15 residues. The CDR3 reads CASSEIRGLNTEAFF. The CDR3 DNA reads TGTGCCAGCAGTGAAATTCGGGGTTTGAACACTGAAGCTTTCTTT.

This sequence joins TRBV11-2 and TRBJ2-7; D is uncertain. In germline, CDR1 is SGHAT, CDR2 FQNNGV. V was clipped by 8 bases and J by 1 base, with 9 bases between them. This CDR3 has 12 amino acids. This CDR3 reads CASGVASYEQYF. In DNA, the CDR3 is TGTGCCAGCGGGGTTGCATCCTACGAGCAGTACTTC.

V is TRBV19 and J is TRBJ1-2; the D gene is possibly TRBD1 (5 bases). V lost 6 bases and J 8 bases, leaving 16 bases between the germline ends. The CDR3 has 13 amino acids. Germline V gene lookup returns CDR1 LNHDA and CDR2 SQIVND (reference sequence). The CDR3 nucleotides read TGTGCCAGTAGCATCGGGACGCAGGTCGGCTACACCTTC. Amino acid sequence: CASSIGTQVGYTF.

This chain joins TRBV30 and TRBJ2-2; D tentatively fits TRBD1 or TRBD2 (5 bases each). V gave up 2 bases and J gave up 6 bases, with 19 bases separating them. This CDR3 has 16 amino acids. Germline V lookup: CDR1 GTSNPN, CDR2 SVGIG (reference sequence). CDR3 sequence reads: CAWSTRDPRRAGELFF. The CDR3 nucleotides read TGTGCCTGGAGTACCCGGGACCCCCGCCGTGCCGGGGAGCTGTTTTTT.

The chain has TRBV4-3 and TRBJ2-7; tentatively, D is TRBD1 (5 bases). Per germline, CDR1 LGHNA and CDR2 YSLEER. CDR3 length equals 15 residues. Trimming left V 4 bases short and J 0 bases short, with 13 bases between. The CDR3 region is CASSPWTQHSYEQYF. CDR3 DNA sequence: TGCGCCAGCAGCCCTTGGACACAGCACTCCTACGAGCAGTACTTC.

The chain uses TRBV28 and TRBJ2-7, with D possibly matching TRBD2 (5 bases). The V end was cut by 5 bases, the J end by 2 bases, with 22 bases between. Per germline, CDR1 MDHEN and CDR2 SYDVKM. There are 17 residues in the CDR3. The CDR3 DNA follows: TGTGCCAGCAGTCCCCTAGCTATAGTCGCAACGGCCTACGAGCAGTACTTC. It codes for CASSPLAIVATAYEQYF. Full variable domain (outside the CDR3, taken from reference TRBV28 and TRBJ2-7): DVKVTQSSRYLVKRTGEKVFLECVQDMDHENMFWYRQDPGLGLRLIYFSYDVKMKEKGDIPEGYSVSREKKERFSLILESASTNQTSMYLCASSPLAIVATAYEQYFGPGTRLTVT.

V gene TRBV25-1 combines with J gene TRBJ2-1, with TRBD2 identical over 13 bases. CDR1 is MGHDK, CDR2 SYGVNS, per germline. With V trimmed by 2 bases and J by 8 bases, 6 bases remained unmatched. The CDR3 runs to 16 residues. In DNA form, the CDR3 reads TGTGCCAGCAGTGAACGGGGACTAGCGGGGAAACATGAGCAGTTCTTC. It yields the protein CASSERGLAGKHEQFF.

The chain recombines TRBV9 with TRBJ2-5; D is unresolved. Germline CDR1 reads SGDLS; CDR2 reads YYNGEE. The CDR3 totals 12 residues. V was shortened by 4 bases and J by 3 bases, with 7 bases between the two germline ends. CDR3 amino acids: CASSSWEETQYF. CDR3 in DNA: TGTGCCAGCAGCTCTTGGGAAGAGACCCAGTACTTC.

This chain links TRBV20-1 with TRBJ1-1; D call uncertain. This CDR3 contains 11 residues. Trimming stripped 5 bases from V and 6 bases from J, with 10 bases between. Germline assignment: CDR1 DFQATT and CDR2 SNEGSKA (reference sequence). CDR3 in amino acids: CSAPTPAEAFF. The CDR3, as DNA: TGCAGTGCTCCCACCCCCGCTGAAGCTTTCTTT.

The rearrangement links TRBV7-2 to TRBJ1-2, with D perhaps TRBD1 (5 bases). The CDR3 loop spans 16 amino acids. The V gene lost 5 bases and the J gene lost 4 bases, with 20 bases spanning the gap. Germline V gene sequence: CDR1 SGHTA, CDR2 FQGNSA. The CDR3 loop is CASSGVFGGGGYGYTF. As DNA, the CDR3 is TGTGCCAGCAGCGGCGTTTTTGGTGGGGGAGGCTATGGCTACACCTTC.

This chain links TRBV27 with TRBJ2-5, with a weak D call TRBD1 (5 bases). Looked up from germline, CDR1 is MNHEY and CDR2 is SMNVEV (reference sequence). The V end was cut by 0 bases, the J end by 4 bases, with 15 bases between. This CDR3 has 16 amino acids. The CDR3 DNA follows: TGTGCCAGCAGTTTATCTCGGCAGGGTTTCAGAGAGACCCAGTACTTC. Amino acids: CASSLSRQGFRETQYF.

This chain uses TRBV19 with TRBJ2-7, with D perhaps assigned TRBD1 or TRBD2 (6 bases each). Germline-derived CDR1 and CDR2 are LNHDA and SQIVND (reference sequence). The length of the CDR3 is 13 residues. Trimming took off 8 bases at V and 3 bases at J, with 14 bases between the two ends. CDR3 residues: CASRGTRVYEQYF. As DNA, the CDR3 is TGTGCCAGTCGCGGGACACGAGTCTACGAGCAGTACTTC.

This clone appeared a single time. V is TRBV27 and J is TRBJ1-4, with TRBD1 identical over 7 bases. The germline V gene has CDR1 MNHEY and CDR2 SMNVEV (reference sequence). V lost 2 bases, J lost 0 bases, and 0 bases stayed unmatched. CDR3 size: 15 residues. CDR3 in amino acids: CASSLTGATNEKLFF. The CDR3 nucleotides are TGTGCCAGCAGTTTAACAGGGGCAACTAATGAAAAACTGTTTTTT.

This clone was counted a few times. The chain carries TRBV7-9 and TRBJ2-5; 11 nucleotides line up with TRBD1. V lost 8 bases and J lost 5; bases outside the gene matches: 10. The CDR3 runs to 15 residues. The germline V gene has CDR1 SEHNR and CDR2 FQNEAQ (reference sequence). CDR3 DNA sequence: TGTGCCAGCTTACAGACGGGACAGGGGGATGAGACCCAGTACTTC. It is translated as CASLQTGQGDETQYF.

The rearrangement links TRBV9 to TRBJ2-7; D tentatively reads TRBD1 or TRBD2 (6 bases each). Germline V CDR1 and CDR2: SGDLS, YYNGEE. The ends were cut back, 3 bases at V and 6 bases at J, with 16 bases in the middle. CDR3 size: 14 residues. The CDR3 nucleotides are TGTGCCAGCAGCGCCTACCTACAGGGAGGCGAGCAGTACTTC. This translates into CASSAYLQGGEQYF.